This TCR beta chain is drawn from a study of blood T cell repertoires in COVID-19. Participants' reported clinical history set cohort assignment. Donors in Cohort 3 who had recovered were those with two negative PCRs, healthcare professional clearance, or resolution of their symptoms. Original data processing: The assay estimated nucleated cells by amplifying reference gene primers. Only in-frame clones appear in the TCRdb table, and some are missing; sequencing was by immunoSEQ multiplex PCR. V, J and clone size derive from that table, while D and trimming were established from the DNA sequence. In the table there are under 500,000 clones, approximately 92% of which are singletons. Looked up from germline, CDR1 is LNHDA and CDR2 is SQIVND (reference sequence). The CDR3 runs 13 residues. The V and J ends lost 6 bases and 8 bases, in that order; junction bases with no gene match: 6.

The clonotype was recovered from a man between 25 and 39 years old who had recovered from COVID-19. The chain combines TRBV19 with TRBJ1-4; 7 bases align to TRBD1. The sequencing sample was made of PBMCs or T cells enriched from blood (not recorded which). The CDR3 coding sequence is TGTGCCAGTAGCCCCGGGACAGTAGAAAAACTGTTTTTT. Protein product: CASSPGTVEKLFF. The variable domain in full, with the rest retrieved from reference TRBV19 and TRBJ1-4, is DGGITQSPKYLFRKEGQNVTLSCEQNLNHDAMYWYRQDPGQGLRLIYYSQIVNDFQKGDIAEGYSVSREKKESFPLTVTSAQKNPTAFYLCASSPGTVEKLFFGSGTQLSVL.